This TCR beta chain is from a study of T cell responses to AZD1222 COVID-19 vaccine. Findings and limits, study-wide: Along spike, vaccine-associated CD4 TCRs were found throughout, with dominance at 160-218 and 743-854. Clonal diversity was possibly underestimated, and white British individuals and females predominated among donors. Seropositive status at baseline applied to only six AZD1222 recipients. The study found Spike-specific TCR breadth and depth rose after two AZD1222 doses.

Clones were read by immunoSEQ multiplex PCR, and TCRdb kept only the in-frame ones, dropping some. Of 130,000 to 150,000 clones in the sample, roughly nine tenths were seen once. To note about this clone: The target antigen is unknown. The DNA is omitted, as the CDR3 cannot be located on it reliably, and the CDR3 follows TCRdb's listing.

The TCR comes from an adult who received the AZD1222 COVID-19 vaccine. The specimen was peripheral blood, collected 28 days after the second AZD1222 dose.

This chain's CDR3 is CASSFGAGTEAFF. This rearrangement joins TRBV11-2 to TRBJ1-1. The CDR3 is made up of 13 amino acids, end residues included. Germline CDR1 SGHAT, CDR2 FQNNGV.